The 17 T cell receptor beta chains reported below all come from one sample, sequenced in a study of T cells in Graves' hyperthyroidism and ophthalmopathy. Template material for amplifying TCR beta CDR3 regions consisted of RNA transcripts. With the HTBI primer set, the TCR CDR3 went through a first round of RT-PCR. A single record per CDR3 protein comes from TCRdb applying MiXCR to the multiplex PCR reads. The table includes 390,000 or so distinct CDR3 sequences, 14% to 15% detected once. Sequenced input: blood. The receptors come from a man between 18 and 29 years old with Graves' ophthalmopathy.

The V call is TRBV18, the J call TRBJ2-7, with D possibly being TRBD2 (6 bases). Trimming removed 1 base from V and 0 bases from J, with 10 bases in between. Looked up from germline, CDR1 is KGHSH and CDR2 is LQKENI. This CDR3 region has 15 residues. The CDR3 protein is CASSPRDGSSYEQYF. As DNA, the CDR3 is TGTGCCAGCTCACCACGAGACGGGAGCTCCTACGAGCAGTACTTC.

This clonotype was observed at least ten times. V is TRBV18 and J is TRBJ1-5; unclear D gene. V was clipped by 5 bases and J by 5 bases, with 7 bases between them. Germline CDR1 KGHSH, CDR2 LQKENI. The CDR3 length is 12 residues. The chain's CDR3 is CASSSSYQPQHF. The DNA of the CDR3 is TGTGCCAGCTCATCGAGTTATCAGCCCCAGCATTTT. Variable domain in full (rest from reference TRBV18 and TRBJ1-5): NAGVMQNPRHLVRRRGQEARLRCSPMKGHSHVYWYRQLPEEGLKFMVYLQKENIIDESGMPKERFSAEFPKEGPSILRIQQVVRGDSAAYFCASSSSYQPQHFGDGTRLSIL.

This clonotype was detected ten times or more. The chain combines TRBV3-1 with TRBJ1-2, with D unclear. V was trimmed by 1 base and J by 8 bases, leaving 8 bases between them. CDR3 length: 12 amino acids. Germline lookup yields CDR1 LGHDT and CDR2 YNNKEL (reference sequence). CDR3 nucleotides: TGTGCCAGCAGCCAAGGAGAGGAGGGCTACACCTTC. It translates to CASSQGEEGYTF.

Ten or more counts support this clonotype. This chain connects TRBV30 to TRBJ2-1, with 8 positions matching TRBD2. CDR1 GTSNPN and CDR2 SVGIG come from the germline V gene (reference sequence). CDR3 length: 18 amino acids. V lost 2 bases, J lost 8 bases, and 20 bases stayed unmatched. The CDR3 region has the DNA TGTGCCTGGAGTACCACCCCTGGTGTAGCGGGGCCCTTCGATGAGCAGTTCTTC. Encoded protein: CAWSTTPGVAGPFDEQFF.

This clonotype came up a few times. The chain employs TRBV3-1 and TRBJ2-2; 8 bases are a match to TRBD1. The CDR3 spans 15 residues. Per the germline V gene, CDR1 is LGHDT and CDR2 is YNNKEL (reference sequence). With V trimmed by 4 bases and J by 6 bases, 7 bases remained unmatched. The CDR3, as DNA: TGTGCCAGCAGCCGGTTAACAGGGGGTGCCGGGGAGCTGTTTTTT. Its translation is CASSRLTGGAGELFF.

This clonotype was detected many times. V usage is TRBV5-1 and J usage is TRBJ1-1, with no clear D. The CDR3 is 13 amino acids. Germline V gene data show CDR1 as SGHRS and CDR2 as YFSETQ. Trimming took 2 bases from V and 3 from J, leaving 8 bases between them. This chain's CDR3 is CASSFSWDTEAFF. CDR3 coding DNA: TGCGCCAGCAGCTTTTCCTGGGACACTGAAGCTTTCTTT.

The chain links TRBV20-1 to TRBJ2-1, with 7 bases fitting TRBD1. V gave up 7 bases and J gave up 10 bases; unmatched junction bases: 4. Per germline, CDR1 DFQATT and CDR2 SNEGSKA (reference sequence). The CDR3 contains 10 residues. The CDR3 is CSGTGREQFF. DNA of the CDR3: TGCAGTGGGACAGGTCGCGAGCAGTTCTTC.

At least ten counts were recorded for this clonotype. The chain joins TRBV7-9 to TRBJ2-7, with D possibly being TRBD1 (6 bases). The CDR3 consists of 15 residues. Germline V CDR1 and CDR2: SEHNR, FQNEAQ (reference sequence). V gave up 5 bases and J gave up 3 bases, with 17 bases separating them. The DNA for the CDR3 is TGTGCCAGCAGCCCACCCGGCACAGGGTTCTACGAGCAGTACTTC. Its translation: CASSPPGTGFYEQYF.

This rearrangement joins TRBV7-9 to TRBJ1-1; possible D gene TRBD1, 6 bases. This CDR3 contains 12 residues. With 10 bases removed from V and 6 bases from J, the gap between germline ends came to 15 bases. Germline loops: CDR1 SEHNR, CDR2 FQNEAQ (reference sequence). The CDR3 bases are TGTGCCATACCGGGGGGGGGCGCTGAAGCTTTCTTT. It specifies CAIPGGGAEAFF.

The chain joins TRBV10-3 to TRBJ2-5; the D is unclear. V shed 4 bases and J shed 11 bases, with 20 bases lying between them. Looked up from germline, CDR1 is ENHRY and CDR2 is SYGVKD. The CDR3 length is 14 residues. The CDR3, as DNA: TGTGCCATCAGTGTGTCGAAATTCGGCTCTTTTCAGTACTTC. Its protein product is CAISVSKFGSFQYF.

This clonotype was seen at least ten times. The V call is TRBV6-1, the J call TRBJ2-1; 11 nucleotides align to TRBD2. Trimming cost V 7 bases and J 8 bases; bases outside gene matches: 10. Germline V gene lookup returns CDR1 MNHNS and CDR2 SASEGT. This CDR3 is built from 15 residues. The CDR3 bases are TGTGCCAGCAAACCTTTAGCGGGAGGGCCTTATGAGCAGTTCTTC. Its protein product is CASKPLAGGPYEQFF.

The V call is TRBV19, the J call TRBJ2-7; 8 nucleotides align to TRBD2. V lost 11 bases, J lost 3 bases, and 6 bases stayed unmatched. CDR1 and CDR2 from the germline V gene are LNHDA and SQIVND (reference sequence). This CDR3 is built from 12 residues. The CDR3 here is CAVAGGHYEQYF. CDR3 coding DNA: TGTGCCGTTGCGGGGGGACACTACGAGCAGTACTTC.

In its sample, this clonotype was seen a few times. The genes are TRBV5-4 and TRBJ1-6; TRBD1 matches 7 bases. Losses at the gene ends were 4 bases for V and 6 bases for J; bases not matched to a gene: 7. The germline V gene has CDR1 SGHNT and CDR2 YYREEE (reference sequence). This CDR3 has 15 amino acids. The CDR3 sequence: CASSRGQNLNSPLHF. CDR3 DNA: TGTGCCAGCAGCAGGGGACAGAACCTTAATTCACCCCTCCACTTT.

In this sample, this clonotype turned up many times. Here the CDR3 DNA reads TGTGCCAGCACCGGGACGGGTTATAATAATGAGCAGTTCTTC. It yields the protein CASTGTGYNNEQFF. The chain couples TRBV7-9 to TRBJ2-1; D might be TRBD1 or TRBD2, each matching 5 bases. Trimming stripped 7 bases from V and 7 bases from J, with 17 bases between. Germline-derived CDR1 and CDR2 are SEHNR and FQNEAQ (reference sequence). The CDR3 is 14 residues long.

With respect to this clonotype: With a much larger clone just one base away, this may be a read error. CDR3 nucleotides: TGTGTCTGGAGTGGGACTAGCGCGGAGACCCAGTACTTC. Translated, it gives CVWSGTSAETQYF. The V gene is TRBV30, the J gene TRBJ2-5; 10 bases fit TRBD2. From germline, CDR1 is GTSNPN and CDR2 SVGIG (reference sequence). The CDR3 runs to 13 residues.

The sample holds a few counts of this clonotype. This chain uses TRBV7-8 with TRBJ2-2; maybe TRBD1 (5 bases). The V and J ends lost 1 base and 7 bases respectively, with 10 bases between them. CDR3 length: 14 residues. Germline CDR1 is SGHVS and CDR2 is FQNEAQ. Here the CDR3 reads CASSLVWGGGELFF. CDR3 nucleotide sequence: TGTGCCAGCAGCTTAGTTTGGGGCGGCGGGGAGCTGTTTTTT.

This clonotype has a count of ten or more. The J gene is TRBJ1-1, the V gene TRBV7-2, with D uncertain. V lost 6 bases and J 4 bases, leaving 15 bases between the germline ends. Looked up from germline, CDR1 is SGHTA and CDR2 is FQGNSA. The CDR3 length is 14 residues. CDR3 region: CASSPTAWSTEAFF. The CDR3 DNA reads TGTGCCAGCAGTCCGACGGCCTGGAGCACTGAAGCTTTCTTT.